This T cell receptor beta chain appears in the sequencing data of a study of T cells after yellow fever vaccination. One entry per CDR3 protein results from TCRdb running MiXCR on the 5' RACE reads. The profile shows roughly 400,000 distinct CDR3 sequences, over 15% of them singletons. To note about this clonotype: The antigen is not known.

Findings and caveats of the study: Shared CD4/CD8 clonotypes were a small share, likely from convergent recombination. The bulk population could contribute abundant contaminating clonotypes to FACS-sorted repertoires.

CDR1 and CDR2 (germline): MNHNS, SASEGT. The CDR3 is 14 residues long. With V trimmed by 2 bases and J by 6 bases, 6 bases remained unmatched. The sequences come from PBMCs, collected before the yellow fever booster vaccination. The source of this sequence is a young man who received the YFV17D yellow fever vaccine. The V gene is TRBV6-1, the J gene TRBJ1-2; 7 positions match TRBD1. Here the CDR3 reads CASSEFQGVDGYTF. As DNA, the CDR3 is TGTGCCAGCAGTGAATTCCAGGGGGTGGATGGCTACACCTTC.